The 28 T cell receptor beta chains below all came from one sample that was sequenced in a study of cytomegalovirus exposure and HLA in healthy donors. With 60 Vbeta and 13 Jbeta primers, the PCR was carried out. Only in-frame clones appear in the TCRdb table, and some are missing; sequencing was by immunoSEQ multiplex PCR. The sample holds 100,000 to 150,000 clones, roughly 75% seen once. The sequenced material came from PBMCs. The receptors stem from a woman in her forties or fifties in good health and CMV-seronegative.

The chain carries TRBV18 and TRBJ1-5; TRBD1 agrees at 10 bases. Germline V gene data show CDR1 as KGHSH and CDR2 as LQKENI. V lost 3 bases and J lost 6; bases outside the gene matches: 5. This CDR3 is built from 15 residues. CDR3 region: CASSPEDRGAQPQHF. The CDR3 region has the DNA TGTGCCAGCTCACCGGAGGACAGGGGGGCTCAGCCCCAGCATTTT.

Note on this clone: This sample includes further DNA sequences coding for the same CDR3. The rearrangement links TRBV20-1 to TRBJ2-5; no clear D. Germline CDR1 is DFQATT and CDR2 is SNEGSKA (reference sequence). Trimming took off 6 bases at V and 2 bases at J, with 4 bases between the two ends. The CDR3 has 10 residues. In nucleotides, the CDR3 is TGCAGTGCCTCTCAAGAGACCCAGTACTTC. Protein: CSASQETQYF.

A few counts support this clone. CDR3 sequence reads: CASSRLGTGRSYNSPLHF. Here the CDR3 DNA reads TGTGCCAGCAGCAGACTGGGGACAGGGCGCTCCTATAATTCACCCCTCCACTTT. The chain links TRBV14 to TRBJ1-6, with 9 bases aligning to TRBD1. V shed 5 bases, J shed 0 bases, and the junction held 8 bases outside the gene matches. The CDR3 length is 18 residues. Germline CDR1 reads SGHDN; CDR2 reads FVKESK.

The rearrangement uses TRBV4-1 and TRBJ2-3, with D possibly TRBD1 on 6 matching bases. Germline lookup yields CDR1 MGHRA and CDR2 YSYEKL. The V and J ends lost 4 bases and 6 bases respectively, with 20 bases between them. The CDR3 covers 16 residues. The CDR3 sequence: CASSRSPAGTPDTQYF. Written as DNA, the CDR3 is TGCGCCAGCAGCCGTTCCCCGGCAGGGACACCTGATACGCAGTATTTT.

This clone has just a few counts. The J gene is TRBJ2-1, the V gene TRBV11-2; D is possibly TRBD1 (5 bases). The germline V gene has CDR1 SGHAT and CDR2 FQNNGV. Trimming removed 1 base at V and 5 bases at J, with 12 bases between. The CDR3 is 15 residues long. The CDR3 is CASSLGQTVNNEQFF. In DNA, the CDR3 is TGTGCCAGCAGCTTAGGACAGACAGTTAACAATGAGCAGTTCTTC. The full variable domain, rest sourced from reference TRBV11-2 and TRBJ2-1, is EAGVAQSPRYKIIEKRQSVAFWCNPISGHATLYWYQQILGQGPKLLIQFQNNGVVDDSQLPKDRFSAERLKGVDSTLKIQPAKLEDSAVYLCASSLGQTVNNEQFFGPGTRLTVL.

The chain couples TRBV28 to TRBJ2-7; D possibly corresponds to TRBD1 (5 bases). Germline assignment: CDR1 MDHEN and CDR2 SYDVKM. CDR3 length: 12 amino acids. CDR3 sequence: CASGFETYEQYF. The CDR3 bases are TGTGCGTCAGGGTTCGAGACCTACGAGCAGTACTTC.

The chain uses TRBV10-3 and TRBJ2-3; 11 bases match TRBD2. After removal of 4 bases from V and 3 bases from J, the junction contained 0 bases not matched to a gene. Germline assignment: CDR1 ENHRY and CDR2 SYGVKD. CDR3 length: 14 residues. The CDR3 region is CAISGLAGTDTQYF. The CDR3, as DNA: TGTGCCATCAGTGGACTAGCGGGAACAGATACGCAGTATTTT.

This clone was recorded a few times. The chain joins TRBV29-1 to TRBJ2-3; 7 nucleotides line up with TRBD1. The junction had 7 bases not matched to a gene; V was cut back by 4 bases and J by 3 bases. Germline loops: CDR1 SQVTM, CDR2 ANQGSEA. The CDR3 has 14 amino acids. CDR3 nucleotide sequence: TGCAGCGTTGCCAAGGGGGCTGGTACAGATACGCAGTATTTT. This sequence encodes CSVAKGAGTDTQYF.

The V call is TRBV7-8, the J call TRBJ1-5, with D possibly matching TRBD1 (6 bases). This CDR3 contains 15 residues. Trimming pared 5 bases from V and 6 bases from J, leaving 17 bases between. Germline V CDR1 and CDR2: SGHVS, FQNEAQ. CDR3 region: CASSHWNRESQPQHF. CDR3 nucleotide sequence: TGTGCCAGCAGCCATTGGAACAGGGAGAGTCAGCCCCAGCATTTT.

This rearrangement joins TRBV12-5 to TRBJ2-1; D perhaps matches TRBD1 (8 bases). In germline, CDR1 is LGHNT, CDR2 FRNRAP. Trimming removed 7 bases from V and 7 bases from J, with 17 bases in between. The CDR3 is 14 residues long. CDR3 loop: CASVTQGGGNEQFF. The CDR3 nucleotides read TGTGCTAGTGTCACACAGGGGGGGGGAAATGAGCAGTTCTTC.

The rearrangement uses TRBV19 and TRBJ2-7, with 7 bases aligning to TRBD1. CDR1 LNHDA and CDR2 SQIVND come from the germline V gene (reference sequence). Trimming cost V 5 bases and J 2 bases; bases outside gene matches: 3. This CDR3 is 13 amino acids long. The CDR3 nucleotides are TGTGCCAGTAGTGGACAGGCGACCTACGAGCAGTACTTC. Protein sequence: CASSGQATYEQYF.

This clone has only one observation. The chain recombines TRBV7-2 with TRBJ2-7, with D unclear. CDR3 length: 15 residues. Trimming shortened V by 2 bases and J by 0 bases, and 11 bases separated the two germline ends. CDR1 SGHTA and CDR2 FQGNSA come from the germline V gene. Here the CDR3 reads CASSLTYLFSYEQYF. The CDR3, as DNA: TGTGCCAGCAGCTTAACCTACCTGTTCTCCTACGAGCAGTACTTC.

This clone was seen a handful of times. The chain carries TRBV13 and TRBJ1-1; TRBD1 is a possible D gene (6 bases). Germline CDR1 is PRHDT and CDR2 is FYEKMQ (reference sequence). The CDR3 has 13 residues. Trimming left V 7 bases short and J 4 bases short, with 13 bases between. CDR3 sequence (DNA): TGTGCCAGCAAAGTGGGGGGGCCCACTGAAGCTTTCTTT. Its translation: CASKVGGPTEAFF.

This chain links TRBV4-2 with TRBJ2-4, with 9 bases matching TRBD1. J gave up 7 bases and V 5 bases, and 3 bases lay outside the gene matches. This CDR3 contains 13 residues. CDR1 is LGHNA and CDR2 is YNFKEQ in the germline V gene. The CDR3 here is CASSLDRGNIQYF. The CDR3 region has the DNA TGTGCCAGCAGCTTGGACAGGGGTAACATTCAGTACTTC.

The chain has TRBV28 and TRBJ1-5; D might be TRBD1 (6 bases). From germline, CDR1 is MDHEN and CDR2 SYDVKM. Trimming cost V 9 bases and J 3 bases, with 9 bases left between them. This CDR3 has 12 residues. CDR3: CASEGDNQPQHF. CDR3 nucleotides: TGTGCCAGTGAGGGGGACAATCAGCCCCAGCATTTT. The entire variable domain, with the rest obtained from reference TRBV28 and TRBJ1-5, is as follows: DVKVTQSSRYLVKRTGEKVFLECVQDMDHENMFWYRQDPGLGLRLIYFSYDVKMKEKGDIPEGYSVSREKKERFSLILESASTNQTSMYLCASEGDNQPQHFGDGTRLSIL.

The chain employs TRBV28 and TRBJ2-1; 9 bases agree with TRBD2. After removal of 2 bases from V and 7 bases from J, the junction contained 9 bases not matched to a gene. CDR1 MDHEN and CDR2 SYDVKM come from the germline V gene. The CDR3 totals 16 residues. The CDR3 sequence: CASSLLTGGRGNEQFF. In DNA, the CDR3 is TGTGCCAGCAGTTTACTTACGGGCGGGAGGGGAAATGAGCAGTTCTTC.

The rearrangement links TRBV21-1 to TRBJ1-5; the table names TRBD1, a call not compared with the DNA. TRBV21-1 constitutes a pseudogene. The CDR3 is made up of 12 amino acids. The CDR3 DNA reads as TGTACCAGCAGCAAAGTTCAGGGGCCCCAGCATTTT. Residues: CTSSKVQGPQHF.

The rearrangement joins TRBV29-1 to TRBJ1-4; possibly TRBD1 for D (5 bases). The germline CDR1 and CDR2 sequences are SQVTM and ANQGSEA. V dropped 0 bases and J dropped 8 bases, with 13 bases sitting between them. This CDR3 is 14 amino acids long. The CDR3: CSVEDYGGKEKLFF. The CDR3 bases are TGCAGCGTTGAAGATTATGGGGGGAAAGAAAAACTGTTTTTT.

CDR3 coding DNA: TGTGCCAGCAGTTTAGAGGGGACCCAGTACTTC. Its protein is CASSLEGTQYF. The rearrangement uses TRBV28 and TRBJ2-5, with a tentative D call TRBD2 (5 bases). CDR3 size: 11 residues. Trimming took 2 bases from V and 7 from J, leaving 5 bases between them. Germline loops: CDR1 MDHEN, CDR2 SYDVKM. Based on the CDR3 plus reference TRBV28 and TRBJ2-5, the full variable domain is DVKVTQSSRYLVKRTGEKVFLECVQDMDHENMFWYRQDPGLGLRLIYFSYDVKMKEKGDIPEGYSVSREKKERFSLILESASTNQTSMYLCASSLEGTQYFGPGTRLLVL.

This clone appeared once. The rearrangement links TRBV5-6 to TRBJ2-2, with TRBD2 matching 12 bases. The CDR3 runs 17 residues. The J segment lost 4 bases and the V segment lost 2 bases, leaving 6 bases of the junction unmatched. CDR1 and CDR2 from the germline V gene are SGHDT and YYEEEE. The CDR3 is CASSFGLAGLGTGELFF. CDR3 in DNA: TGTGCCAGCAGCTTTGGACTAGCGGGATTGGGCACCGGGGAGCTGTTTTTT.

The CDR3 DNA reads as TGTGCCAGCAGCGTAGGAGTGACTAGCGGGACCGGGGAGCTGTTTTTT. This gives the protein CASSVGVTSGTGELFF. J is TRBJ2-2 and V is TRBV9, with 10 bases aligning to TRBD2. J lost 5 bases, V lost 0 bases, and 4 bases had no gene match. Germline lookup yields CDR1 SGDLS and CDR2 YYNGEE. This CDR3 region has 16 residues.

The chain has TRBV30 and TRBJ1-1; D perhaps matches TRBD1 (6 bases). Trimming took off 3 bases at V and 11 bases at J, with 16 bases between the two ends. The germline V gene has CDR1 GTSNPN and CDR2 SVGIG (reference sequence). The CDR3 totals 12 residues. The CDR3 DNA follows: TGTGCCTGGAGACCCAGGGGCGGTGTGGCTTTCTTT. It yields the protein CAWRPRGGVAFF.

The gene calls are TRBV7-8 and TRBJ1-2; 8 nucleotides match TRBD1. The CDR3 covers 17 residues. J was trimmed by 2 bases and V by 5 bases; bases with no gene match: 13. Germline V gives CDR1 SGHVS, CDR2 FQNEAQ. The CDR3 bases are TGTGCCAGCAGCAATACTTACCGGGACAGGTTGAACTATGGCTACACCTTC. It encodes CASSNTYRDRLNYGYTF.

The chain recombines TRBV6-5 with TRBJ1-4; D is unclear. V gave up 0 bases and J gave up 4 bases, with 9 bases separating them. The CDR3 is 15 amino acids. CDR1 and CDR2 from the germline V gene are MNHEY and SVGAGI. The CDR3 loop is CASSYSSTVNEKLFF. The CDR3 region has the DNA TGTGCCAGCAGTTACTCGAGCACAGTTAATGAAAAACTGTTTTTT.

The chain couples TRBV5-6 to TRBJ1-2; tentatively, D is TRBD1 (5 bases). V lost 2 bases and J 5 bases, leaving 10 bases between the germline ends. There are 13 residues in the CDR3. CDR1 and CDR2 from the germline V gene are SGHDT and YYEEEE. For the CDR3, the DNA is TGTGCCAGCAGCTTCCGGGCAGGGTATGGCTACACCTTC. Translation: CASSFRAGYGYTF.

The chain is built from TRBV28 and TRBJ1-5, with 8 bases aligning to TRBD1. This CDR3 contains 13 residues. Germline CDR1 and CDR2: MDHEN and SYDVKM. Trimming at V came to 6 bases and at J to 8 bases, leaving 6 bases not matched to a gene. CDR3 sequence (DNA): TGTGCCAGCAGGGGGCAGGGGGCTAAGCCCCAGCATTTT. It specifies CASRGQGAKPQHF. Combining the CDR3 with reference TRBV28 and TRBJ1-5 gives the whole variable domain DVKVTQSSRYLVKRTGEKVFLECVQDMDHENMFWYRQDPGLGLRLIYFSYDVKMKEKGDIPEGYSVSREKKERFSLILESASTNQTSMYLCASRGQGAKPQHFGDGTRLSIL.

V usage is TRBV4-2 and J usage is TRBJ2-2; tentative D call: TRBD1 (6 bases). Trimming shortened V by 4 bases and J by 5 bases, and 14 bases separated the two germline ends. The CDR3 sequence is 15 residues long. The germline V gene encodes CDR1 LGHNA and CDR2 YNFKEQ. Here the CDR3 reads CASSPQGLATGELFF. CDR3 sequence (DNA): TGTGCCAGCAGCCCACAGGGTCTCGCAACCGGGGAGCTGTTTTTT.

V is TRBV10-3 and J is TRBJ2-5; 14 bases are shared with TRBD2. The V and J ends lost 3 bases and 4 bases, in that order; junction bases with no gene match: 13. Germline V gives CDR1 ENHRY, CDR2 SYGVKD. There are 19 residues in the CDR3. The CDR3: CAISDLTSGRAPAGETQYF. CDR3 DNA sequence: TGTGCCATCAGTGACCTGACTAGCGGGAGGGCCCCGGCAGGAGAGACCCAGTACTTC.